The clone carrying this TCR beta chain was seen ten or more times. The antigen remains unidentified. The source of the sample is a study of read filtering for tumor transcriptome and immune sequencing. As for the study in general: RNA-seq yielded only roughly 75 to 1,400 TCR reads, IR-seq about 4 to 10.27 million.

Notes on the study in general: This fraction held mixed bone marrow immune cells after CD138-negative sorting. Dropping single-read clonotypes raised IR-seq and RNA-seq shared-clonotype correlation. IR-seq captured clonotypes deeper and more reliably than RNA-seq.

From about 400 ng of RNA, a library with molecular barcoded alpha/delta and beta/gamma adaptors was made. Via MiXCR, TCRdb re-called the reads, giving one row per CDR3 protein. The sample records 30,000 to 45,000 distinct CDR3 sequences, roughly 15% being singletons. The CDR3 is 15 amino acids. CDR1 SGHVS and CDR2 FQNEAQ come from the germline V gene. J was trimmed by 2 bases and V by 5 bases; bases with no gene match: 4. This rearrangement joins TRBV7-8 to TRBJ2-7; 12 positions agree with TRBD2. The clonotype originates from a donor at least 40 years old with multiple myeloma. The specimen sequenced was a population of CD138-negative cells sorted from bone marrow. The CDR3 reads CASSLGLAGPYEQYF. The DNA for the CDR3 is TGTGCCAGCAGCCTAGGACTAGCGGGACCCTACGAGCAGTACTTC.